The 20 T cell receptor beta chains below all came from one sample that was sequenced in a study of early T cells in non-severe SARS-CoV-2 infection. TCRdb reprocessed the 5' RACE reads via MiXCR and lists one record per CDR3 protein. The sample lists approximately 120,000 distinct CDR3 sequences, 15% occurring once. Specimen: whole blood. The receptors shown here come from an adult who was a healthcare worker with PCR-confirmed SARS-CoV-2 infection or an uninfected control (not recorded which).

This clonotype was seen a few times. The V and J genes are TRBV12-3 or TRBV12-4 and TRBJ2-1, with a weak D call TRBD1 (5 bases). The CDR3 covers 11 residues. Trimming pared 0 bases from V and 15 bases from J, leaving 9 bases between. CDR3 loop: CASSLARDRFF. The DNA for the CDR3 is TGTGCCAGCAGTTTAGCCAGAGACAGGTTCTTC.

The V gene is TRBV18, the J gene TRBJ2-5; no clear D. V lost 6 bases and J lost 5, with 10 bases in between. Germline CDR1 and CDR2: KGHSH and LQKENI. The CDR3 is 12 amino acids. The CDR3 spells CASSMTKETQYF. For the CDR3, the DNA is TGTGCCAGCTCCATGACGAAGGAGACCCAGTACTTC.

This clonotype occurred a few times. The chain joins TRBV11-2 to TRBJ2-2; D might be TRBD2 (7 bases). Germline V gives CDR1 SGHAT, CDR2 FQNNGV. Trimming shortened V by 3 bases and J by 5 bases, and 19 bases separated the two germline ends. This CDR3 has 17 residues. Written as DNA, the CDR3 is TGTGCCAGCAGCTTTCTCACCGGGGGGCCGGTTACCGGGGAGCTGTTTTTT. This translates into CASSFLTGGPVTGELFF.

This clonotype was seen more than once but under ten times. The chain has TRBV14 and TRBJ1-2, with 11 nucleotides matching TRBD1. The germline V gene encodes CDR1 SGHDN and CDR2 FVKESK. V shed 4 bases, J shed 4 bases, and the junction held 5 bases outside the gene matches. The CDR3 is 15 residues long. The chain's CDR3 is CASSPGTGGTYGYTF. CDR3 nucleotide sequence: TGTGCCAGCAGCCCGGGGACAGGGGGGACCTATGGCTACACCTTC.

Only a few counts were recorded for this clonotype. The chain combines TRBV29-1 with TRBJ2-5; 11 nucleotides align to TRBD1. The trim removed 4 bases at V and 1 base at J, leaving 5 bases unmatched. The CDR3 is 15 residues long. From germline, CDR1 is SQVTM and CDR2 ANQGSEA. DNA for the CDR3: TGCAGCGTTGGAGGGGACAGGGGGACCCAAGAGACCCAGTACTTC. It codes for CSVGGDRGTQETQYF.

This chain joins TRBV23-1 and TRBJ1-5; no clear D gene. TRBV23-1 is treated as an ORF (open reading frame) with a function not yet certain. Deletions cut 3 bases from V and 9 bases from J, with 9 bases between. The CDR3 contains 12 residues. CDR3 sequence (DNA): TGCGCCAGCAGTCATACGGAGGGGCCCCAGCATTTT. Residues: CASSHTEGPQHF.

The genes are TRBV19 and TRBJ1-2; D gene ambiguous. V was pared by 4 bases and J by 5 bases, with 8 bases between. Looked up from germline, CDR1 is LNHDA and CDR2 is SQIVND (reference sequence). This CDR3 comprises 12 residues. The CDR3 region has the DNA TGTGCCAGTAGTACCCTACAGTATGGCTACACCTTC. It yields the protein CASSTLQYGYTF. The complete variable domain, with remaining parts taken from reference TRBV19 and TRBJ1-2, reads DGGITQSPKYLFRKEGQNVTLSCEQNLNHDAMYWYRQDPGQGLRLIYYSQIVNDFQKGDIAEGYSVSREKKESFPLTVTSAQKNPTAFYLCASSTLQYGYTFGSGTRLTVV.

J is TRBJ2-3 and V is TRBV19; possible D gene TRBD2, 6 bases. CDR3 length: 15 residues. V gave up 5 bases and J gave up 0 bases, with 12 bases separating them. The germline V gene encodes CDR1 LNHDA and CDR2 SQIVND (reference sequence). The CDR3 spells CASSFISGSTDTQYF. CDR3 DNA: TGTGCCAGTAGTTTTATAAGCGGGAGCACAGATACGCAGTATTTT.

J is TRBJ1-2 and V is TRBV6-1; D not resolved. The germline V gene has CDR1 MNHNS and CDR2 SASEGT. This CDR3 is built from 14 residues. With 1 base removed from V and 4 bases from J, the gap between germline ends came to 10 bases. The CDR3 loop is CASSEGPGIYGYTF. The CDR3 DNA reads TGTGCCAGCAGTGAAGGACCCGGGATCTATGGCTACACCTTC.

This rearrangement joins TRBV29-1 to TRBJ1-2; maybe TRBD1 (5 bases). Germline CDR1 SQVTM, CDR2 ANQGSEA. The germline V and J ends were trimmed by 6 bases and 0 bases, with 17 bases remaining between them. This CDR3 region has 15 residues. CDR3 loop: CSVNPGPFTNYGYTF. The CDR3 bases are TGCAGCGTCAACCCGGGACCTTTTACTAACTATGGCTACACCTTC.

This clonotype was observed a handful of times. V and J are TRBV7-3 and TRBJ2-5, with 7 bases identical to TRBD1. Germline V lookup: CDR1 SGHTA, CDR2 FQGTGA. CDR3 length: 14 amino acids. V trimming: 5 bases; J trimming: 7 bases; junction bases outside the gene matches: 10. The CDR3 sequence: CASSQTGSDVTQYF. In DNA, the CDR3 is TGTGCCAGCAGCCAGACAGGGTCTGATGTGACCCAGTACTTC.

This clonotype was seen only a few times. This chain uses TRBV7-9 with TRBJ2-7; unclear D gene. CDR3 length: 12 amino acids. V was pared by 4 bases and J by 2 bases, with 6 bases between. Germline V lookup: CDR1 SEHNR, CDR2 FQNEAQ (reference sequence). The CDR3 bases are TGTGCCAGCAGCTACGGTCCCTACGAGCAGTACTTC. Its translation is CASSYGPYEQYF.

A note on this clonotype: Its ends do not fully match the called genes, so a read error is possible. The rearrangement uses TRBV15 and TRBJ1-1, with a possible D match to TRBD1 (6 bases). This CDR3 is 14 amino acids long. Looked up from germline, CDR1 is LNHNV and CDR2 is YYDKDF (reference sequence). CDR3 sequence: CATSRQRGNAEAFF. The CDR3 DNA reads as TGTGCCACCAGCCGCCAGAGGGGGAACGCTGAAGCTTTCTTT.

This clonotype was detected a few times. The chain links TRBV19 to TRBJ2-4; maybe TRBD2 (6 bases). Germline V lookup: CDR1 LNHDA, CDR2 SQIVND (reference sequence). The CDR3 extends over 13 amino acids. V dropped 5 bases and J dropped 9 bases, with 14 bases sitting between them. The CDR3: CASSVGLAGIQYF. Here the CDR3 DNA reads TGTGCCAGTAGTGTGGGACTCGCGGGCATTCAGTACTTC.

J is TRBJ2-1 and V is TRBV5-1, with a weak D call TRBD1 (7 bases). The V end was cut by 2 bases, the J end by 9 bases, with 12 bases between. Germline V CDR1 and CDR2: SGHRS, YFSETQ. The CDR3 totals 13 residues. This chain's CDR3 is CASSFRQGGEQFF. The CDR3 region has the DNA TGCGCCAGCAGCTTCCGACAGGGAGGTGAGCAGTTCTTC.

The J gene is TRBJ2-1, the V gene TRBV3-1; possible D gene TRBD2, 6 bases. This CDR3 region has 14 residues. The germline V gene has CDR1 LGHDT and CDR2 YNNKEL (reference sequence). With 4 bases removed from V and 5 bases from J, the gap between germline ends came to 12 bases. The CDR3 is CASSPSGGNNEQFF. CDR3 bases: TGTGCCAGCAGCCCCTCCGGGGGTAACAATGAGCAGTTCTTC.

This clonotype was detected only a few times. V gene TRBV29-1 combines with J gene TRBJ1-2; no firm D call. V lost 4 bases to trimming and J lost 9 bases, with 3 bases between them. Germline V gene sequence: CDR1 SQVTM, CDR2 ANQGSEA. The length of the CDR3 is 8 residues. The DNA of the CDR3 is TGCAGCGTTGGTCGCTACACCTTC. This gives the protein CSVGRYTF.

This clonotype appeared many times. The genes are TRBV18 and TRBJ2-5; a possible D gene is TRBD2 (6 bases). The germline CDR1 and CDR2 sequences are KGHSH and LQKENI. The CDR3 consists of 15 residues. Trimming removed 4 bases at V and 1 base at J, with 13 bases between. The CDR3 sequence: CASSLGTGVQETQYF. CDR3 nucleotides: TGTGCCAGCTCACTTGGGACGGGGGTCCAAGAGACCCAGTACTTC.

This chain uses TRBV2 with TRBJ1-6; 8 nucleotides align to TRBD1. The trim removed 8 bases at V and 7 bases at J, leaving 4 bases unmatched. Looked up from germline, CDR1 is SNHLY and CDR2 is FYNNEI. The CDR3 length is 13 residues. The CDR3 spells CASGQGENSPLHF. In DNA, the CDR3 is TGTGCCAGCGGACAGGGTGAGAATTCACCCCTCCACTTT. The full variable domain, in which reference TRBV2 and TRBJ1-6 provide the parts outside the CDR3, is EPEVTQTPSHQVTQMGQEVILRCVPISNHLYFYWYRQILGQKVEFLVSFYNNEISEKSEIFDDQFSVERPDGSNFTLKIRSTKLEDSAMYFCASGQGENSPLHFGNGTRLTVT.

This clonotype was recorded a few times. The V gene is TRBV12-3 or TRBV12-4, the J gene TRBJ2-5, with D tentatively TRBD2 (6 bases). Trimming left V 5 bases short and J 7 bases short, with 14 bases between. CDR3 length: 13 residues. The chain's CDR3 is CASSPGLFGTQYF. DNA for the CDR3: TGTGCCAGCAGTCCGGGACTTTTCGGGACCCAGTACTTC.